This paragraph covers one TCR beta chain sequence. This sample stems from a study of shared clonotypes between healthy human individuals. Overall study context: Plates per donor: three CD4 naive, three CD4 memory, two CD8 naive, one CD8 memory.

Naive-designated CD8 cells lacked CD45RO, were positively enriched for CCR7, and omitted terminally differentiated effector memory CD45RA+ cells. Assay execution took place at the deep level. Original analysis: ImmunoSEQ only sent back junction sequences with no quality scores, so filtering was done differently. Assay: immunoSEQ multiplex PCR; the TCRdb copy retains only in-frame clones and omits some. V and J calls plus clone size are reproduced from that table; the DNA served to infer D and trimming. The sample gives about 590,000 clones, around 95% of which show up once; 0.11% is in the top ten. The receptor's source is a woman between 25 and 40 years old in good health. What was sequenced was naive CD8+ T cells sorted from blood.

The CDR3 here is CASSAGLSILAEDTQYF. The CDR3 DNA reads TGTGCCAGCAGCGCGGGCCTTTCTATACTGGCCGAAGATACGCAGTATTTT. This chain joins TRBV2 and TRBJ2-3, with D possibly TRBD2 on 5 matching bases. The CDR3 spans 17 residues. Looked up from germline, CDR1 is SNHLY and CDR2 is FYNNEI. V was shortened by 6 bases and J by 5 bases, with 24 bases between the two germline ends.